This TCR beta chain was observed in a study of cytomegalovirus exposure and HLA in healthy donors. As for this clone: Its antigen is currently unknown.

The PCR used 60 Vbeta and 13 Jbeta primers. TCRdb keeps only in-frame clones here, not all; method: immunoSEQ multiplex PCR. The profile shows approximately 160,000 clones, about four fifths of them singletons. Findings of the study overall: The study recorded more than 150 TCR beta chains that were cytomegalovirus-associated. The authors reported that TCR beta sequences could predict HLA-A and HLA-B alleles. These predictions were accurate for most subjects in the first cohort. With later analysis, a missense DCLRE1C variant became linked to TCR beta V- and J-gene trimming.

This clonotype was obtained from a woman in her forties or fifties in good health and CMV-seropositive. Sequencing was carried out using PBMCs.

CDR3 nucleotides: TGTGCCATCACTCAATCAGGGGGCCCGGGCACTGAAGCTTTCTTT. Translating it yields CAITQSGGPGTEAFF. This sequence joins TRBV10-3 and TRBJ1-1, with 8 bases lining up with TRBD1. This CDR3 region has 15 residues. Germline V gene data show CDR1 as ENHRY and CDR2 as SYGVKD. V lost 7 bases to trimming and J lost 4 bases; unmatched junction nucleotides: 11.